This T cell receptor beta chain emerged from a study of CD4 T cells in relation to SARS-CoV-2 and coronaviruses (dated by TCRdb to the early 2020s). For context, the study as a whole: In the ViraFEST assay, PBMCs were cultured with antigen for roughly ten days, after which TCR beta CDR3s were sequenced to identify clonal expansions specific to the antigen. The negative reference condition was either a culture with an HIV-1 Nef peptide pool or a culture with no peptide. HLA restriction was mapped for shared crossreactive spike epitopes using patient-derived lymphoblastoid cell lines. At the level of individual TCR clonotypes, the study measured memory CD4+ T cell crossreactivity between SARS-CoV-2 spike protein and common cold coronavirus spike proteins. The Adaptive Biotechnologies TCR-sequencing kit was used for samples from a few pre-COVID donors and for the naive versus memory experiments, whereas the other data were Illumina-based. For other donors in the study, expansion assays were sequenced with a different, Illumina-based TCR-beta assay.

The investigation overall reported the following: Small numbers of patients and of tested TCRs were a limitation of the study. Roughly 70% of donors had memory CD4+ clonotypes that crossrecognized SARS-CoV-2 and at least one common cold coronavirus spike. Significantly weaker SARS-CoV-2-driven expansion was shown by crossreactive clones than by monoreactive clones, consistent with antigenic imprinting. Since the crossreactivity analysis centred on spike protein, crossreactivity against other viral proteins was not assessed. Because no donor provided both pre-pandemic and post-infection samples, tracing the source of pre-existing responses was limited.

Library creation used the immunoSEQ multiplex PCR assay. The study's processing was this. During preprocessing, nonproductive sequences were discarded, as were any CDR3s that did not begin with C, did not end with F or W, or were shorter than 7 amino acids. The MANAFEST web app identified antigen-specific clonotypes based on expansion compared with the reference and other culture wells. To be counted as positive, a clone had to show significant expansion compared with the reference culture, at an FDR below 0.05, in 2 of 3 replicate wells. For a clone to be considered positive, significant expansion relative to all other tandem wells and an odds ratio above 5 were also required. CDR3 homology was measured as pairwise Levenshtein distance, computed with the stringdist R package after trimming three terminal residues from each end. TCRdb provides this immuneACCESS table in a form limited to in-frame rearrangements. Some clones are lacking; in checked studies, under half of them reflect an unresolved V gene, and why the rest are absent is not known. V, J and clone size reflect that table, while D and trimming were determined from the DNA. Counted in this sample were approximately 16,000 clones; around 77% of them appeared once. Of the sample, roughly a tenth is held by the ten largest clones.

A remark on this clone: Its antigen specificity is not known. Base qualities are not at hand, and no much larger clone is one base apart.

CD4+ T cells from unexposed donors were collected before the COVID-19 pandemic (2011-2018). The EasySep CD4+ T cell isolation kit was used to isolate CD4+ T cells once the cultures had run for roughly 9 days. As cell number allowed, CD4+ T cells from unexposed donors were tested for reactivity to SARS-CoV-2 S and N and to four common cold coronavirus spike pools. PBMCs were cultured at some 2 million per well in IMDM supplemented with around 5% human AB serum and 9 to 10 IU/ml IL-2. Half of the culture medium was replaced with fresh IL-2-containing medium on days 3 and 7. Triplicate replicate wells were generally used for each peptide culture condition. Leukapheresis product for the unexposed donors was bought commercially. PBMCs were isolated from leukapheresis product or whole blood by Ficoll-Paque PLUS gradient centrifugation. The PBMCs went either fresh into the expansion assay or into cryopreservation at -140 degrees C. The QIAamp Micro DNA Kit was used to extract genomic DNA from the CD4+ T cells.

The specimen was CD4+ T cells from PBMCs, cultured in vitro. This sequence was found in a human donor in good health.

DNA sequence: TGTGCCATCAGTGAGACAACAGGGGGCAATGAGCAGTTCTTC. Protein translation: CAISETTGGNEQFF. The chain joins TRBV10-3 to TRBJ2-1, with 8 bases matching TRBD1. The CDR3 has 14 amino acids, counting the end cysteine and phenylalanine. The retained sequence is limited to the CDR3, 42 bases, with the frame set at the first base. The germline V gene sets CDR1 to ENHRY and CDR2 to SYGVKD. Germline trimming amounts to 2 bases on V and 6 bases on J, with 3 as the count of junction bases outside the gene matches.